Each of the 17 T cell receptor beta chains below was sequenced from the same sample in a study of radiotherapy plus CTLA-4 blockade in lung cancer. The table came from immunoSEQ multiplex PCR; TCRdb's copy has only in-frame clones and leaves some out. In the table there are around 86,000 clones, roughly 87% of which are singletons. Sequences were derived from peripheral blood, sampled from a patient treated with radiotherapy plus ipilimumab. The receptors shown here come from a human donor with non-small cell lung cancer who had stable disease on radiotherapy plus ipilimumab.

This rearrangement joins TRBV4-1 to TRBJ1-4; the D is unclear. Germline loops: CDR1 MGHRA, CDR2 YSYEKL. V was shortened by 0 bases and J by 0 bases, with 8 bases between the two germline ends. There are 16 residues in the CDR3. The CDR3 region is CASSQDLYATNEKLFF. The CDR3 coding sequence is TGCGCCAGCAGCCAAGATCTTTATGCAACTAATGAAAAACTGTTTTTT.

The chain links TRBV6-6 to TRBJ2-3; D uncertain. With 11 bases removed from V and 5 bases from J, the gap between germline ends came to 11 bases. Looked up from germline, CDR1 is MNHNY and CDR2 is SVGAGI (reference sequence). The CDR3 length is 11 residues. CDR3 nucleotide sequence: TGTGCCGGCACCGACTTAGATACGCAGTATTTT. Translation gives CAGTDLDTQYF.

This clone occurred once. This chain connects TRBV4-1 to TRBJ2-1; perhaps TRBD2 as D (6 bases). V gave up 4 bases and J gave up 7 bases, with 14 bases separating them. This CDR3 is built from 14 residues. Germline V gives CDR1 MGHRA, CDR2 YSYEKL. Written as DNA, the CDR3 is TGCGCCAGCAGCCCCGGACTATTAGAGAATGAGCAGTTCTTC. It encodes CASSPGLLENEQFF.

CDR3 amino acids: CASSVEGPYGYTF. The CDR3 DNA follows: TGTGCCAGCAGTGTTGAGGGGCCCTATGGCTACACCTTC. The genes are TRBV2 and TRBJ1-2; a possible D gene is TRBD1 (5 bases). CDR1 is SNHLY, CDR2 FYNNEI, per germline. CDR3 length: 13 residues. Trimming removed 4 bases at V and 4 bases at J, with 10 bases between.

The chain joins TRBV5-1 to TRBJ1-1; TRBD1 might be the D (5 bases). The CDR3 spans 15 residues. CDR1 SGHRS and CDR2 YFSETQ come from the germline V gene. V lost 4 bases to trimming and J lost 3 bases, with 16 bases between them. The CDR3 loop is CASSPDARVHTEAFF. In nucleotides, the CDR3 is TGCGCCAGCAGCCCCGACGCCAGGGTCCACACTGAAGCTTTCTTT.

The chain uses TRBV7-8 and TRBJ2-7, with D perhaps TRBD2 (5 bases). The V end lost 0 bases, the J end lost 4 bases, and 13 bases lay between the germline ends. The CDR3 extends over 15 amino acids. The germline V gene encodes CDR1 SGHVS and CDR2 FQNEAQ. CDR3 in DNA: TGTGCCAGCAGCTTAGCCCCAAGGAGGACGTACGAGCAGTACTTC. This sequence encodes CASSLAPRRTYEQYF.

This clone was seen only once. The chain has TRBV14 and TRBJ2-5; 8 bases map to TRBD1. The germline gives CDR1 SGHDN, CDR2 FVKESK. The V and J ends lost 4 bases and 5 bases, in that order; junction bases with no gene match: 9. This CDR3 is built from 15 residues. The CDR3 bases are TGTGCCAGCAGCCCGGGACAGGCCCAGGGGGAGACCCAGTACTTC. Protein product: CASSPGQAQGETQYF.

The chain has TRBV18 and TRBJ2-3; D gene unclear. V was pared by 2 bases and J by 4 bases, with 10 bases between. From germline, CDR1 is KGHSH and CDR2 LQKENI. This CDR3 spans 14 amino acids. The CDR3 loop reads CASSPSKRSDTQYF. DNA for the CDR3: TGTGCCAGCTCACCAAGTAAGCGTTCAGATACGCAGTATTTT.

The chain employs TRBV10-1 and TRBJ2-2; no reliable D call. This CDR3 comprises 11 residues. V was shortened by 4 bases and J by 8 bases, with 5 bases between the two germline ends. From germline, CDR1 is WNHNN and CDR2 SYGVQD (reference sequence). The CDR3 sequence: CASSVAGELFF. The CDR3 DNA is TGCGCCAGCAGTGTGGCTGGGGAGCTGTTTTTT.

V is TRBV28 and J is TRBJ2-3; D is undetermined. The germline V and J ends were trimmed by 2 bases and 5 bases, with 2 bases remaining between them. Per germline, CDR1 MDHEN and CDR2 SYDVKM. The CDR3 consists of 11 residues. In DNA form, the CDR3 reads TGTGCCAGCAGTTTAGGAGATACGCAGTATTTT. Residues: CASSLGDTQYF.

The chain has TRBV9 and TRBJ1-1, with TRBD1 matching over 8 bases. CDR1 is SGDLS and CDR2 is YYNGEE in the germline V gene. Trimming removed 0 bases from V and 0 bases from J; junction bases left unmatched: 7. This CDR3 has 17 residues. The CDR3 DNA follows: TGTGCCAGCAGCGTAGGTTCAGGGGGCCTTTTGAACACTGAAGCTTTCTTT. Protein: CASSVGSGGLLNTEAFF.

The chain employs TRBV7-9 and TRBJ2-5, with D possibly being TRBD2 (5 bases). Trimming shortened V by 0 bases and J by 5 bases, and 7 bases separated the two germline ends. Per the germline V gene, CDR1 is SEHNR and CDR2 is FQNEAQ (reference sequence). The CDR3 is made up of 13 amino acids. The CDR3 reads CASSLAPGETQYF. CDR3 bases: TGTGCCAGCAGCTTAGCCCCGGGGGAGACCCAGTACTTC. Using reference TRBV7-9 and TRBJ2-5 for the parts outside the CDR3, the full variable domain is DTGVSQNPRHKITKRGQNVTFRCDPISEHNRLYWYRQTLGQGPEFLTYFQNEAQLEKSRLLSDRFSAERPKGSFSTLEIQRTEQGDSAMYLCASSLAPGETQYFGPGTRLLVL.

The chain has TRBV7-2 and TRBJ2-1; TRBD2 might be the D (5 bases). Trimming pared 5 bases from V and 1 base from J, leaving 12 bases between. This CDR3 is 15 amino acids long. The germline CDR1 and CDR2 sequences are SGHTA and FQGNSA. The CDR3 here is CASSLGLPSYNEQFF. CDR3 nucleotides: TGTGCCAGCAGCCTCGGACTGCCTTCCTACAATGAGCAGTTCTTC. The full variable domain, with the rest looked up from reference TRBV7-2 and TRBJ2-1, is GAGVSQSPSNKVTEKGKDVELRCDPISGHTALYWYRQSLGQGLEFLIYFQGNSAPDKSGLPSDRFSAERTGGSVSTLTIQRTQQEDSAVYLCASSLGLPSYNEQFFGPGTRLTVL.

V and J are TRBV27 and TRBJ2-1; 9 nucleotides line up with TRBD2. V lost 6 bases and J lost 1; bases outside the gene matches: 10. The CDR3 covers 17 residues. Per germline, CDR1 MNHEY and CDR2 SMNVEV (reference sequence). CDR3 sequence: CASSQRLAALSYNEQFF. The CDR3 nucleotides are TGTGCCAGCAGCCAACGACTAGCGGCCCTATCCTACAATGAGCAGTTCTTC.

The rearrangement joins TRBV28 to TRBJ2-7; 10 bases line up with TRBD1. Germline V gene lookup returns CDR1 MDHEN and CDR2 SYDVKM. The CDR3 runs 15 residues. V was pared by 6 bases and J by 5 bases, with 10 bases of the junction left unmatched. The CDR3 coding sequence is TGTGCCAGCAGCCCCGGGACAGGGGCTGCCCACGAGCAGTACTTC. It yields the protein CASSPGTGAAHEQYF.

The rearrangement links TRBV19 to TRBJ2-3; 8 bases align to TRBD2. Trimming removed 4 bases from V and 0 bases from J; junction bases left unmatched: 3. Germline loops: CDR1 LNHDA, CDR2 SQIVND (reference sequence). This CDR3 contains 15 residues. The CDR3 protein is CASSTGGGSTDTQYF. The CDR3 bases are TGTGCCAGTAGTACCGGGGGGGGTAGCACAGATACGCAGTATTTT.

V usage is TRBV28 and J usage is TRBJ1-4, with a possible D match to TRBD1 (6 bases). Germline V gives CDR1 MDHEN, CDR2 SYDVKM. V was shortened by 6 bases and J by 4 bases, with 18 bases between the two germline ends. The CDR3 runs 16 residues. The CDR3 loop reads CASSPAGGGLNEKLFF. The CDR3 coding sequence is TGTGCCAGCAGCCCCGCGGGGGGCGGCCTTAATGAAAAACTGTTTTTT.